The text below deals with one T cell receptor beta chain. Antigen: not known. Different DNA sequences within this sample yield the same CDR3. The data derive from a study of T cells in women clearing cervical HPV infection. Assay: immunoSEQ multiplex PCR; the TCRdb copy retains only in-frame clones and omits some. The repertoire table contains about 20,000 clones. Study-wide points: Repertoire richness, not evenness, was significantly elevated in CIN3+ cases versus controls.

The specimen sequenced was blood buffy coat. The TCR was taken from a woman between 18 and 69 years old with a cervical HPV16 infection that either progressed to CIN3+ or cleared (not recorded which).

The CDR3 bases that were read are TGTGCCACCCGACGGGCAGGGAACTATGGC. Its translation is CATRRAGNYG. The full CDR3 sequence reads CATRRAGNYGYTF. The chain joins TRBV6-2 or TRBV6-3 to TRBJ1-2; perhaps TRBD1 as D (5 bases). The read ends 3 residues before the CDR3 terminus; that terminus is restored from the germline J gene. The CDR3 has 13 amino acids. Germline V lookup: CDR1 MNHEY, CDR2 SVGEGT. The V and J ends lost 10 bases and 2 bases respectively, with 14 bases between them.